This T cell receptor (beta chain) was captured by sequencing in a study of CD8 T cells in ankylosing spondylitis. Study-wide findings and caveats: Several of the motif variants were reported before in synovial fluid and blood from reactive arthritis.

Ten or more counts support this clonotype. Its antigen is as yet unknown. This CDR3 region has 16 residues. The germline CDR1 and CDR2 sequences are MNHNS and SASEGT. Trimming removed 3 bases from V and 5 bases from J; junction bases left unmatched: 7. TCRdb redid the calling of the 5' RACE reads with MiXCR, one entry per CDR3 protein. Of 200,000 to 300,000 distinct CDR3 sequences in the sample, 24% are singletons; the top ten hold 0.5% to 0.65%. The TCR was taken from a male donor with ankylosing spondylitis or in good health (not recorded which). This chain connects TRBV6-1 to TRBJ1-6; TRBD1 matches 7 bases. Sequenced sample: blood, either unsorted or a sorted T cell fraction (not recorded which). The CDR3 sequence: CASSDRQGRDNSPLHF. The CDR3 nucleotides read TGTGCCAGCAGTGATAGACAGGGTAGGGATAATTCACCCCTCCACTTT.